A single sample is the source of the 5 T cell receptor beta chains below, sequenced in a study of STAT3 mutations in large granular lymphocyte leukemia. Study-wide findings and caveats: In T-cell large granular lymphocyte leukemia, about half of patients showed multiple immunodominant subclonotypes.

Only in-frame clones appear in the TCRdb table, and some are missing; sequencing was by immunoSEQ multiplex PCR. The table lists roughly 35,000 clones, roughly 84% of them singletons, with about 0.46% in the top ten. These TCRs' antigens remain unknown. Specimen: PBMCs. These receptors all come from a human donor with T large granular lymphocyte leukemia. Some clones in this sample may be carry-over from other donors' samples.

The chain employs TRBV6-5 and TRBJ2-7; TRBD2 might be the D (6 bases). The CDR3 has 12 residues. Germline loops: CDR1 MNHEY, CDR2 SVGAGI. V lost 8 bases, J lost 4 bases, and 12 bases lay in between. CDR3 bases: TGTGCCAGCCGGGGGAGGTCTTACGAGCAGTACTTC. It translates to CASRGRSYEQYF.

This clone was found a few times. The CDR3 nucleotides read TGTGCCAGCAGCCCTGGGACAGTTCATGGCTACACCTTC. Translating gives CASSPGTVHGYTF. V usage is TRBV9 and J usage is TRBJ1-2; the match to TRBD1 covers 7 bases. The junction had 6 bases not matched to a gene; V was cut back by 4 bases and J by 6 bases. CDR3 size: 13 residues. Germline V gene lookup returns CDR1 SGDLS and CDR2 YYNGEE.

The chain uses TRBV7-9 and TRBJ2-5; D is ambiguous. Germline V lookup: CDR1 SEHNR, CDR2 FQNEAQ (reference sequence). Trimming cost V 8 bases and J 7 bases, with 14 bases left between them. This CDR3 has 12 residues. The CDR3 nucleotides read TGTGCCAGCGGGTTTTTTAGAGGGACCCAGTACTTC. Encoded protein: CASGFFRGTQYF.

The rearrangement uses TRBV11-2 and TRBJ1-1; D uncertain. V was clipped by 5 bases and J by 6 bases, with 10 bases between them. Germline-derived CDR1 and CDR2 are SGHAT and FQNNGV. This CDR3 is built from 12 residues. The CDR3 reads CASSGRGPEAFF. The CDR3, as DNA: TGTGCCAGCAGCGGACGCGGGCCTGAAGCTTTCTTT.

This chain uses TRBV5-5 with TRBJ1-6, with a weak D call TRBD1 (5 bases). CDR1 and CDR2 (germline): SGHKS, YYEKEE (reference sequence). This CDR3 has 15 amino acids. V dropped 2 bases and J dropped 7 bases, with 13 bases sitting between them. CDR3 amino acids: CASSFSGGANSPLHF. The CDR3 DNA is TGTGCCAGCAGCTTTAGTGGGGGAGCGAATTCACCCCTCCACTTT.